The 28 T cell receptor beta chains presented below share a single source sample, sequenced in a study of beta chain features in type 1 diabetes. Study-wide points: Shorter TCRB CDR3s, moderately but significantly so, marked every one of the four CD4+ subsets in Type 1 diabetes patients.

The antigens of these receptors remain unknown. As every portion of the isolated RNA was reverse transcribed, the sequencing read expressed TCRB transcripts. The data were produced by immunoSEQ multiplex PCR, yet TCRdb's version contains in-frame clones alone and is incomplete. The sample holds tens of thousands of clones, about 47% seen once. Sample: Tregs from blood. These receptors came from a woman in her thirties or forties with type 1 diabetes.

The chain links TRBV7-3 to TRBJ2-1, with 7 bases fitting TRBD2. The trim removed 2 bases at V and 8 bases at J, leaving 6 bases unmatched. Germline-derived CDR1 and CDR2 are SGHTA and FQGTGA. The CDR3 is made up of 14 amino acids. CDR3 region: CASSLGTAGDEQFF. DNA of the CDR3: TGTGCCAGCAGCTTAGGTACGGCGGGGGATGAGCAGTTCTTC.

This chain uses TRBV6-6 with TRBJ1-6, with 7 bases matching TRBD1. This CDR3 has 15 residues. V lost 4 bases, J lost 2 bases, and 2 bases stayed unmatched. Germline CDR1 is MNHNY and CDR2 is SVGAGI (reference sequence). The DNA for the CDR3 is TGTGCCAGCAGTTTCAGGGGGGCCTATAATTCACCCCTCCACTTT. This gives the protein CASSFRGAYNSPLHF.

The chain recombines TRBV20-1 with TRBJ2-7, with unresolved D. The CDR3 extends over 11 amino acids. V gave up 6 bases and J gave up 6 bases, with 12 bases separating them. CDR1 is DFQATT and CDR2 is SNEGSKA in the germline V gene (reference sequence). The CDR3 DNA is TGCAGTGCCCTATCCTTAGTCGAGCAGTACTTC. Translation: CSALSLVEQYF.

The rearrangement joins TRBV11-2 to TRBJ2-7; D not resolved. The germline V gene has CDR1 SGHAT and CDR2 FQNNGV. V was cut by 5 bases and J by 3 bases, with 11 bases left in between. CDR3 length equals 13 residues. The CDR3 DNA follows: TGTGCCAGCAGCCCCGATACATACTACGAGCAGTACTTC. Protein sequence: CASSPDTYYEQYF.

The J gene is TRBJ2-7, the V gene TRBV27; D may be TRBD2 (6 bases). V was pared by 3 bases and J by 2 bases, with 11 bases between. The CDR3 totals 14 residues. Germline-derived CDR1 and CDR2 are MNHEY and SMNVEV (reference sequence). DNA for the CDR3: TGTGCCAGCAGTTTCGGCGGGGTTACCTACGAGCAGTACTTC. The encoded protein is CASSFGGVTYEQYF.

Only one count was recorded for this clone. The rearrangement uses TRBV27 and TRBJ1-6, with 8 nucleotides matching TRBD1. The germline V gene has CDR1 MNHEY and CDR2 SMNVEV (reference sequence). The CDR3 covers 14 residues. Unmatched junction bases numbered 5, after V lost 6 bases and J lost 7 bases. CDR3 in amino acids: CASSPGGSNSPLHF. DNA for the CDR3: TGTGCCAGCAGCCCAGGGGGCTCGAATTCACCCCTCCACTTT.

CDR3 DNA sequence: TGTGCCAGCAGCTTAATGGGGCCTCACACTGAAGCTTTCTTT. Protein: CASSLMGPHTEAFF. This sequence joins TRBV7-2 and TRBJ1-1; D is possibly TRBD1 (5 bases). Deletions cut 2 bases from V and 3 bases from J, with 10 bases between. The CDR3 consists of 14 residues. CDR1 is SGHTA and CDR2 is FQGNSA in the germline V gene.

This sequence joins TRBV7-2 and TRBJ2-5; a weak D match, TRBD1 (5 bases). The germline V gene encodes CDR1 SGHTA and CDR2 FQGNSA. The CDR3 has 14 amino acids. V shed 1 base and J shed 5 bases, with 11 bases lying between them. The CDR3 region has the DNA TGTGCCAGCAGCTTAGGTAACACAGGCGAGACCCAGTACTTC. As protein: CASSLGNTGETQYF.

The chain recombines TRBV7-2 with TRBJ1-1; tentatively, D is TRBD1 (6 bases). V shed 6 bases and J shed 1 base, with 15 bases lying between them. The CDR3 runs 15 residues. Looked up from germline, CDR1 is SGHTA and CDR2 is FQGNSA. CDR3 region: CASSFSPRGNTEAFF. As DNA, the CDR3 is TGTGCCAGCAGTTTCTCTCCCAGGGGGAACACTGAAGCTTTCTTT.

This clone was seen a few times. The chain joins TRBV30 to TRBJ2-1, with TRBD2 as a possible D gene (6 bases). Trimming stripped 3 bases from V and 12 bases from J, with 12 bases between. The CDR3 spans 11 residues. Germline V gene lookup returns CDR1 GTSNPN and CDR2 SVGIG (reference sequence). The DNA of the CDR3 is TGTGCCTGGAGCCTCCGGGACTTGCAGTTCTTC. Amino acid sequence: CAWSLRDLQFF.

The V gene is TRBV7-2, the J gene TRBJ2-7; 10 bases agree with TRBD2. Germline V lookup: CDR1 SGHTA, CDR2 FQGNSA. The CDR3 extends over 14 amino acids. V lost 5 bases and J lost 2; bases outside the gene matches: 3. Written as DNA, the CDR3 is TGTGCCAGCAGCCCGGGACTAGCGCCCTACGAGCAGTACTTC. Protein sequence: CASSPGLAPYEQYF.

The V gene is TRBV7-2, the J gene TRBJ2-1, with D tentatively TRBD1 (6 bases). V was cut by 0 bases and J by 7 bases, with 13 bases left in between. The CDR3 consists of 15 residues. Germline-derived CDR1 and CDR2 are SGHTA and FQGNSA. The CDR3 loop reads CASSLATARGNEQFF. CDR3 DNA sequence: TGTGCCAGCAGCTTAGCCACAGCAAGGGGGAATGAGCAGTTCTTC.

In nucleotides, the CDR3 is TGTGCCAGCAGTTCCGGACAGATAAGCAATCAGCCCCAGCATTTT. Translated: CASSSGQISNQPQHF. The V gene is TRBV2, the J gene TRBJ1-5; maybe TRBD1 (6 bases). CDR3 length: 15 residues. Trimming removed 5 bases at V and 1 base at J, with 12 bases between. CDR1 and CDR2 (germline): SNHLY, FYNNEI.

The chain uses TRBV27 and TRBJ1-2, with TRBD1 as a possible D gene (6 bases). The CDR3 sequence is 15 residues long. Germline CDR1 reads MNHEY; CDR2 reads SMNVEV (reference sequence). The germline V and J ends were trimmed by 0 bases and 8 bases, with 16 bases remaining between them. The CDR3 DNA is TGTGCCAGCAGTTTATCGCCGGGACAAATTACCGGCTACACCTTC. Its translation is CASSLSPGQITGYTF.

The chain has TRBV4-3 and TRBJ2-7; D is uncertain. V gave up 3 bases and J gave up 5 bases, with 14 bases separating them. Per the germline V gene, CDR1 is LGHNA and CDR2 is YSLEER. The CDR3 loop spans 14 amino acids. CDR3 bases: TGCGCCAGCAGCCAGGCCCCTTTCGCCCACGAGCAGTACTTC. As protein: CASSQAPFAHEQYF.

The chain joins TRBV7-3 to TRBJ2-1; D may be TRBD2 (5 bases). Trimming left V 2 bases short and J 9 bases short, with 11 bases between. Germline lookup yields CDR1 SGHTA and CDR2 FQGTGA. The CDR3 has 13 residues. The CDR3 DNA follows: TGTGCCAGCAGCTTAGGGCCCCGGGGTGAGCAGTTCTTC. Amino acid sequence: CASSLGPRGEQFF.

The chain has TRBV18 and TRBJ1-2; possibly TRBD1 for D (5 bases). This CDR3 is 13 amino acids long. V was pared by 3 bases and J by 8 bases, with 13 bases between. CDR1 is KGHSH, CDR2 LQKENI, per germline. The CDR3 is CASSPRGGEGYTF. CDR3 bases: TGTGCCAGCTCACCGAGGGGAGGGGAAGGCTACACCTTC.

There are a few counts of this clone. V gene TRBV29-1 combines with J gene TRBJ2-5; no clear D. The germline CDR1 and CDR2 sequences are SQVTM and ANQGSEA. Trimming removed 1 base from V and 5 bases from J, with 11 bases in between. The CDR3 runs 13 residues. The CDR3 sequence: CSVEGVAEETQYF. DNA of the CDR3: TGCAGCGTTGAAGGGGTTGCGGAGGAGACCCAGTACTTC.

The chain couples TRBV5-5 to TRBJ1-5, with 10 bases matching TRBD1. Unmatched junction bases numbered 8, after V lost 1 base and J lost 7 bases. Germline loops: CDR1 SGHKS, CDR2 YYEKEE (reference sequence). This CDR3 has 16 residues. CDR3 sequence reads: CASSLWDRGPQQPQHF. Here the CDR3 DNA reads TGTGCCAGCAGCTTGTGGGACAGGGGCCCGCAACAGCCCCAGCATTTT.

This clone was observed once. The chain combines TRBV29-1 with TRBJ1-2; 8 bases agree with TRBD1. Germline CDR1 is SQVTM and CDR2 is ANQGSEA. With 6 bases clipped from V and 5 bases from J, the junction kept 11 bases outside the gene matches. This CDR3 is 14 amino acids long. CDR3: CSVHTRTGNYGYTF. The CDR3 bases are TGCAGCGTGCACACCCGGACAGGGAATTATGGCTACACCTTC.

This clone was observed a handful of times. The rearrangement links TRBV4-3 to TRBJ1-1; TRBD1 agrees at 7 bases. Losses at the gene ends were 5 bases for V and 5 bases for J; bases not matched to a gene: 8. Germline V gene lookup returns CDR1 LGHNA and CDR2 YSLEER. The CDR3 extends over 14 amino acids. The CDR3 DNA follows: TGCGCCAGCAGCATGCTGCAGGGGGGTACTGAAGCTTTCTTT. It encodes CASSMLQGGTEAFF.

The rearrangement uses TRBV7-2 and TRBJ2-3; D remains ambiguous. V was pared by 1 base and J by 1 base, with 12 bases between. Germline assignment: CDR1 SGHTA and CDR2 FQGNSA. The CDR3 covers 16 residues. CDR3 amino acids: CASSLGATPRTDTQYF. The CDR3, as DNA: TGTGCCAGCAGCTTAGGGGCCACACCTCGCACAGATACGCAGTATTTT. Full variable domain (rest looked up from reference TRBV7-2 and TRBJ2-3): GAGVSQSPSNKVTEKGKDVELRCDPISGHTALYWYRQSLGQGLEFLIYFQGNSAPDKSGLPSDRFSAERTGGSVSTLTIQRTQQEDSAVYLCASSLGATPRTDTQYFGPGTRLTVL.

This clone occurred once. This rearrangement joins TRBV7-6 to TRBJ2-1, with a weak D call TRBD2 (5 bases). The germline gives CDR1 SGHVS, CDR2 FNYEAQ. There are 13 residues in the CDR3. With 4 bases removed from V and 5 bases from J, the gap between germline ends came to 9 bases. CDR3 nucleotide sequence: TGTGCCAGCAGCTCCGCGGGCCACAATGAGCAGTTCTTC. Its translation is CASSSAGHNEQFF. Filled out from reference TRBV7-6 and TRBJ2-1, the complete variable domain reads GAGVSQSPRYKVTKRGQDVALRCDPISGHVSLYWYRQALGQGPEFLTYFNYEAQQDKSGLPNDRFSAERPEGSISTLTIQRTEQRDSAMYRCASSSAGHNEQFFGPGTRLTVL.

The chain couples TRBV10-3 to TRBJ1-1; a possible D gene is TRBD1 (6 bases). V gave up 3 bases and J gave up 4 bases, with 18 bases separating them. This CDR3 is 16 amino acids long. Germline lookup yields CDR1 ENHRY and CDR2 SYGVKD. CDR3 coding DNA: TGTGCCATCAGTGATGGGGGCAGGTCTCTGGGCACTGAAGCTTTCTTT. Its translation: CAISDGGRSLGTEAFF.

V is TRBV15 and J is TRBJ2-6; D may be TRBD1 (6 bases). This CDR3 comprises 18 residues. CDR1 LNHNV and CDR2 YYDKDF come from the germline V gene (reference sequence). V was pared by 1 base and J by 2 bases, with 15 bases between. The CDR3: CATSRALGRGTGANVLTF. DNA for the CDR3: TGTGCCACCAGCAGAGCCCTCGGCAGGGGAACTGGGGCCAACGTCCTGACTTTC. The whole variable domain, remainder taken from reference TRBV15 and TRBJ2-6, is DAMVIQNPRYQVTQFGKPVTLSCSQTLNHNVMYWYQQKSSQAPKLLFHYYDKDFNNEADTPDNFQSRRPNTSFCFLDIRSPGLGDTAMYLCATSRALGRGTGANVLTFGAGSRLTVL.

The chain couples TRBV30 to TRBJ1-4; 8 bases align to TRBD1. J was trimmed by 7 bases and V by 3 bases; bases with no gene match: 10. CDR3 length: 15 amino acids. Germline V gene data show CDR1 as GTSNPN and CDR2 as SVGIG (reference sequence). This chain's CDR3 is CAWRQGAYGGEKLFF. The CDR3 DNA is TGTGCCTGGAGGCAGGGGGCGTACGGCGGTGAAAAACTGTTTTTT.

V gene TRBV5-1 combines with J gene TRBJ2-7, with 11 bases matching TRBD2. V dropped 1 base and J dropped 0; count of bases not matched to a gene: 6. Per germline, CDR1 SGHRS and CDR2 YFSETQ. The CDR3 has 17 residues. The chain's CDR3 is CASSLIAGGSFSYEQYF. Here the CDR3 DNA reads TGCGCCAGCAGCTTGATAGCGGGAGGGTCTTTCTCCTACGAGCAGTACTTC. Based on the CDR3 plus reference TRBV5-1 and TRBJ2-7, the full variable domain is KAGVTQTPRYLIKTRGQQVTLSCSPISGHRSVSWYQQTPGQGLQFLFEYFSETQRNKGNFPGRFSGRQFSNSRSEMNVSTLELGDSALYLCASSLIAGGSFSYEQYFGPGTRLTVT.

The V gene is TRBV19, the J gene TRBJ2-7; TRBD2 matches 13 bases. The CDR3 has 14 residues. V gave up 6 bases and J gave up 5 bases; unmatched junction bases: 4. CDR1 LNHDA and CDR2 SQIVND come from the germline V gene (reference sequence). The CDR3 sequence is CASRKGTSGDEQYF. DNA for the CDR3: TGTGCCAGTAGGAAGGGGACTAGCGGGGACGAGCAGTACTTC.